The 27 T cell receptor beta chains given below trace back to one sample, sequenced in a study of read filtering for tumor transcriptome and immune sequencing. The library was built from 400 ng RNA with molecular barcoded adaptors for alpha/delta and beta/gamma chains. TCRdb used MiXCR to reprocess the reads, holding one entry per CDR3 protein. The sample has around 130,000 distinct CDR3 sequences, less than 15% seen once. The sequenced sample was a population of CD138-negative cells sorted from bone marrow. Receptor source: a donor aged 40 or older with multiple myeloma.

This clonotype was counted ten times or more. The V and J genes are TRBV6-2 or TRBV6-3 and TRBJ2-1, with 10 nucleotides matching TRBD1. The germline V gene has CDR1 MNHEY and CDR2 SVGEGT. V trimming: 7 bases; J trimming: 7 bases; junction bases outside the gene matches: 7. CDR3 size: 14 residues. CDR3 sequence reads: CASIGTGARNEQFF. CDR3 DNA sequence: TGTGCCAGCATAGGGACAGGGGCGAGGAATGAGCAGTTCTTC.

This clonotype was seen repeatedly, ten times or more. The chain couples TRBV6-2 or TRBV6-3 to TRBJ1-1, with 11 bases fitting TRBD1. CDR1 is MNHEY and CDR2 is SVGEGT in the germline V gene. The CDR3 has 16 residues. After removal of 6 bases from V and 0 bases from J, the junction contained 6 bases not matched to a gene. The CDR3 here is CASRDRGRGMNTEAFF. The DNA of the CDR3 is TGTGCCAGCAGGGACAGGGGGCGAGGTATGAACACTGAAGCTTTCTTT.

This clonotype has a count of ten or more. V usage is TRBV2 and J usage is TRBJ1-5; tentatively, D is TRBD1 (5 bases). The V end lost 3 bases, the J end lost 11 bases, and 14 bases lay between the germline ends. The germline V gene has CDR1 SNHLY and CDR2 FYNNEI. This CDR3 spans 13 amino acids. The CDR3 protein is CASSEVGEEAQHF. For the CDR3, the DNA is TGTGCCAGCAGTGAGGTAGGGGAGGAGGCCCAGCATTTT.

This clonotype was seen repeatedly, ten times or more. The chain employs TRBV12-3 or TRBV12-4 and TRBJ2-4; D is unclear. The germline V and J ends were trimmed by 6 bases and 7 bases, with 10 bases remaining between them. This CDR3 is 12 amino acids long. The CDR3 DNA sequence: TGTGCCAGCAGCCTCCAGATGAACATTCAGTACTTC. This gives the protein CASSLQMNIQYF.

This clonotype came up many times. DNA of the CDR3: TGTGCCATCAGCGTAGAAGGGGGCGGCACTGAAGCTTTCTTT. Amino acid sequence: CAISVEGGGTEAFF. V is TRBV10-3 and J is TRBJ1-1, with 7 bases that match TRBD1. Germline CDR1 and CDR2: ENHRY and SYGVKD. J lost 4 bases, V lost 6 bases, and 8 bases had no gene match. This CDR3 spans 14 amino acids.

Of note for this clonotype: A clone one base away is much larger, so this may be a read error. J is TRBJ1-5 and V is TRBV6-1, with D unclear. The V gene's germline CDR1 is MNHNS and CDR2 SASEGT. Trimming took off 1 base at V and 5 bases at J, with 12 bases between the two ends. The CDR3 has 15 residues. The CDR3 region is CASSEVGYSYQPQHF. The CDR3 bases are TGTGCCAGCAGTGAAGTGGGCTACAGCTATCAGCCCCAGCATTTT.

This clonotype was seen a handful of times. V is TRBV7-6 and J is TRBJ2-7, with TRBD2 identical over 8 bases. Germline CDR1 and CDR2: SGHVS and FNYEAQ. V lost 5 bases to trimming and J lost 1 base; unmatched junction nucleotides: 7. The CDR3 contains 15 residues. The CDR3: CASSDPGGTSYEQYF. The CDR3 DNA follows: TGTGCCAGCAGCGACCCGGGAGGGACTTCCTACGAGCAGTACTTC.

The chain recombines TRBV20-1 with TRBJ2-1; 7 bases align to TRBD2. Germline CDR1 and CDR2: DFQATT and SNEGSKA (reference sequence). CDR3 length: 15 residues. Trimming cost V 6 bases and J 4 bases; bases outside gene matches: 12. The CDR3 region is CSARHMGLQYNEQFF. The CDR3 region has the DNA TGCAGTGCCCGTCACATGGGACTACAGTACAATGAGCAGTTCTTC.

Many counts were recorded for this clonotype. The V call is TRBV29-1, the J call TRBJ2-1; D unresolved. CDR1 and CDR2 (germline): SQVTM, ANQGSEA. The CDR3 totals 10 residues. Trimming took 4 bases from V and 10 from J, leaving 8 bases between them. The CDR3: CSVADREQFF. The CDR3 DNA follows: TGCAGCGTTGCTGATAGAGAGCAGTTCTTC.

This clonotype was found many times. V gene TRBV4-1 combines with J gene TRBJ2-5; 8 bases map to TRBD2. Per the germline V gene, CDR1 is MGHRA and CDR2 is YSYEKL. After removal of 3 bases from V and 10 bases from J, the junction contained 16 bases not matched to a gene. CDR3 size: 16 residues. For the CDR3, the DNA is TGCGCCAGCAGCCAGGAGGCCCTAGCGGGTACGTTGGGCCAGTACTTC. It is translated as CASSQEALAGTLGQYF.

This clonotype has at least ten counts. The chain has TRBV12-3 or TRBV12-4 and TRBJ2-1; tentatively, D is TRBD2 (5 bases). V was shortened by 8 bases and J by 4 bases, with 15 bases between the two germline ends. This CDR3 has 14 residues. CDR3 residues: CASRGESQYNEQFF. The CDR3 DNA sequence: TGTGCCAGCCGGGGTGAGTCACAATACAATGAGCAGTTCTTC.

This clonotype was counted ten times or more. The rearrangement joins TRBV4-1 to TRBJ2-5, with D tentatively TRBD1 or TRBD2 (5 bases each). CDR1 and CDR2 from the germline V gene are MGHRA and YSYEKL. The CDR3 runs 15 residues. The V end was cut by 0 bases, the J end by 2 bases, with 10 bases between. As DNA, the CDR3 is TGCGCCAGCAGCCAAGACCGGGGCATGCAAGAGACCCAGTACTTC. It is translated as CASSQDRGMQETQYF.

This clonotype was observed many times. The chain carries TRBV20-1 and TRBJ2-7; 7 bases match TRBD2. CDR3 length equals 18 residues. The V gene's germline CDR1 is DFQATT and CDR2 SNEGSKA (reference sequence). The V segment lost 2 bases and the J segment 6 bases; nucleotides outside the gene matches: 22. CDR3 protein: CSARSLNWRESRTSEQYF. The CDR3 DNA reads TGCAGTGCTAGAAGCCTTAATTGGCGGGAGTCGAGGACTAGCGAGCAGTACTTC.

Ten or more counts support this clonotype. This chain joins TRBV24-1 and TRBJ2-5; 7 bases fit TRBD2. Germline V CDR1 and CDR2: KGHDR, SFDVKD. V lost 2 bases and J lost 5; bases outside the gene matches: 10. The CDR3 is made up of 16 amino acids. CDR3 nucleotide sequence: TGTGCCACCAGTGATTCCTTGACTAGCCCCCGGGAGACCCAGTACTTC. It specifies CATSDSLTSPRETQYF.

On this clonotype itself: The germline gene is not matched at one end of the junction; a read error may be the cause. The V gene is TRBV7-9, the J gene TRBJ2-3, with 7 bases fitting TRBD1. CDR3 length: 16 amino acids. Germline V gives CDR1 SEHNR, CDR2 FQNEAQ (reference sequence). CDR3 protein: CSSSFLQGKFTDTQYF. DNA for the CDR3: TGTTCCAGCAGCTTCCTACAGGGGAAATTCACAGATACGCAGTATTTT.

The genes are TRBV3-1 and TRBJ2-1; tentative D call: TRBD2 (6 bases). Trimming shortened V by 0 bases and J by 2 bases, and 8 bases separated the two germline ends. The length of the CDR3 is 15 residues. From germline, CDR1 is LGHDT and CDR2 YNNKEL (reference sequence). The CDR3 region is CASSQDSGPYNEQFF. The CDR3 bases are TGTGCCAGCAGCCAAGATAGCGGTCCCTACAATGAGCAGTTCTTC.

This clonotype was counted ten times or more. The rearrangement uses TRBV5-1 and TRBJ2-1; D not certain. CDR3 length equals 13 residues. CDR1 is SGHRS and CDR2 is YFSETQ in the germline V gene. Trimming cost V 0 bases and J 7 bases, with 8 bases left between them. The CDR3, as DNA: TGCGCCAGCAGCTTGGTATCCCTAAATGAGCAGTTCTTC. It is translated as CASSLVSLNEQFF.

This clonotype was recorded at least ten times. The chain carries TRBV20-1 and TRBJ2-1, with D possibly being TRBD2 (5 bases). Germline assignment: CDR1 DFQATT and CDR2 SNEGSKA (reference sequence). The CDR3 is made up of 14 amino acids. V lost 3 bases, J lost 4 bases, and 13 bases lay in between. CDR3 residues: CSASTLDEYNEQFF. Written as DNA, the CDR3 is TGCAGTGCTAGCACACTAGATGAGTACAATGAGCAGTTCTTC.

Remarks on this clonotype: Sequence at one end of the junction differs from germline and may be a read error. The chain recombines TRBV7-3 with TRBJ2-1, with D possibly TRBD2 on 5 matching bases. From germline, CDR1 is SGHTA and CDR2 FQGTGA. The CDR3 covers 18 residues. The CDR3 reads CASSLMKVASSSYNEQLF. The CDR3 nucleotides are TGTGCCAGCAGCTTAATGAAGGTAGCGAGTAGCTCCTACAATGAGCAGTTATTC. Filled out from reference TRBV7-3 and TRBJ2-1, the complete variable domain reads GAGVSQTPSNKVTEKGKYVELRCDPISGHTALYWYRQSLGQGPEFLIYFQGTGAADDSGLPNDRFFAVRPEGSVSTLKIQRTERGDSAVYLCASSLMKVASSSYNEQLFGPGTRLTVL.

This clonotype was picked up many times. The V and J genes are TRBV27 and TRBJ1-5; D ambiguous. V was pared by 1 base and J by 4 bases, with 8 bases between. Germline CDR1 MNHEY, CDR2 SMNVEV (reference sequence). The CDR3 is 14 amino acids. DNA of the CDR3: TGTGCCAGCAGTTTATACGAAGGGAATCAGCCCCAGCATTTT. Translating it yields CASSLYEGNQPQHF.

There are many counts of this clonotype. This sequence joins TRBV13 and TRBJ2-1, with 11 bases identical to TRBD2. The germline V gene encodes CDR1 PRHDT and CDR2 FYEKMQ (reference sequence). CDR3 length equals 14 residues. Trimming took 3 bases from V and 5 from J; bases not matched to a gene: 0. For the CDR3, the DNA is TGTGCCAGCAGCTTTAGCGGGAGGGACAATGAGCAGTTCTTC. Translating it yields CASSFSGRDNEQFF.

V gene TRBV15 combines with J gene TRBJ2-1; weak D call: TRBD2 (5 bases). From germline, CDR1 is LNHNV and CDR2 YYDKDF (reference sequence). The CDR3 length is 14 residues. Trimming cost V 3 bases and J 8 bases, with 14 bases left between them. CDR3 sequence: CATSRVPAVYEQFF. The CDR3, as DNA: TGTGCCACCAGCAGGGTTCCAGCGGTCTATGAGCAGTTCTTC.

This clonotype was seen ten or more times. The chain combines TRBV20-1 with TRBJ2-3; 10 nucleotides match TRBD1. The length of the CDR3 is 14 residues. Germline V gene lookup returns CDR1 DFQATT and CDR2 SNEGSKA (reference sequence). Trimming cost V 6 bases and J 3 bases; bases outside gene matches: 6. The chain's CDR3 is CSADRGRMTDTQYF. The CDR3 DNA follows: TGCAGTGCAGACAGGGGGCGCATGACAGATACGCAGTATTTT.

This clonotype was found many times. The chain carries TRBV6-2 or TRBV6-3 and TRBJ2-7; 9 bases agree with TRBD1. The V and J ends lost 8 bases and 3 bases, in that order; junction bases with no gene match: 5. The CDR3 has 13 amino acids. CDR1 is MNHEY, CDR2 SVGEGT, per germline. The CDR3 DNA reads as TGTGCCAGCGAGGACAGGGGACTCTACGAGCAGTACTTC. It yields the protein CASEDRGLYEQYF.

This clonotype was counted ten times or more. The CDR3 nucleotides read TGCAGTGCTAGCCCCCCGGACAACCGGGTTAGGGAGACCCAGTACTTC. This gives the protein CSASPPDNRVRETQYF. The V call is TRBV20-1, the J call TRBJ2-5, with TRBD1 as a possible D gene (5 bases). CDR1 is DFQATT and CDR2 is SNEGSKA in the germline V gene (reference sequence). The CDR3 length is 16 residues. Trimming shortened V by 3 bases and J by 5 bases, and 22 bases separated the two germline ends.

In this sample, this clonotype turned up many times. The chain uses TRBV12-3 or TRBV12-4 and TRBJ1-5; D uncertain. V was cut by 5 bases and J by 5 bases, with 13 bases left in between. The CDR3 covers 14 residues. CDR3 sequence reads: CASSPGLGYQPQHF. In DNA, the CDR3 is TGTGCCAGCAGTCCAGGATTGGGGTATCAGCCCCAGCATTTT.

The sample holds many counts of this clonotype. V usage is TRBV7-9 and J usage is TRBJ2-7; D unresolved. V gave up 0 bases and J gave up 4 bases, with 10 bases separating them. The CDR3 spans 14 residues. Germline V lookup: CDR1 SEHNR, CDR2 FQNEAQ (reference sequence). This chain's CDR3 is CASSLAWTSYEQYF. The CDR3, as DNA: TGTGCCAGCAGCTTAGCTTGGACGTCTTACGAGCAGTACTTC.